The 8 T cell receptor beta chains below come from one sample, sequenced in a study of T-cell reconstitution after alpha-beta-depleted transplantation in children. Library preparation (for TCRbeta) was performed with unique molecular identifiers. TCRdb redid the calling of the PCR reads with MiXCR, one entry per CDR3 protein. The sample has about 980,000 distinct CDR3 sequences, about 30% seen once. This sample comprised PBMCs, mostly from graft donor cells, obtained 360 days after TCRalphabeta/CD19-depleted stem cell transplant. The receptors derive from a boy in the first two years of life who had a stem cell transplant for SCID, so the T cells may come from the graft donor.

This clonotype came up a few times. This chain joins TRBV7-8 and TRBJ2-7; 7 bases fit TRBD2. Germline-derived CDR1 and CDR2 are SGHVS and FQNEAQ. With 1 base clipped from V and 7 bases from J, the junction kept 10 bases outside the gene matches. This CDR3 is built from 15 residues. This chain's CDR3 is CASSLEAGREREQYF. In nucleotides, the CDR3 is TGTGCCAGCAGCTTAGAGGCGGGGAGGGAACGGGAGCAGTACTTC.

The chain employs TRBV20-1 and TRBJ1-2; D is perhaps TRBD1 (6 bases). This CDR3 region has 15 residues. Trimming removed 5 bases at V and 0 bases at J, with 16 bases between. CDR1 is DFQATT and CDR2 is SNEGSKA in the germline V gene (reference sequence). The CDR3 sequence: CSAPDRPYSNYGYTF. CDR3 DNA sequence: TGCAGTGCTCCCGACAGGCCCTATTCTAACTATGGCTACACCTTC.

The gene calls are TRBV7-9 and TRBJ2-3, with D maybe TRBD1 (5 bases). The V and J ends lost 4 bases and 0 bases respectively, with 8 bases between them. Germline loops: CDR1 SEHNR, CDR2 FQNEAQ (reference sequence). This CDR3 region has 14 residues. CDR3 residues: CASSSDTSTDTQYF. CDR3 sequence (DNA): TGTGCCAGCAGCTCGGACACTAGCACAGATACGCAGTATTTT.

This clonotype was detected only a few times. The rearrangement uses TRBV6-2 or TRBV6-3 and TRBJ1-5, with no clear D. This CDR3 is built from 13 residues. CDR1 and CDR2 (germline): MNHEY, SVGEGT. Trimming shortened V by 6 bases and J by 3 bases, and 9 bases separated the two germline ends. For the CDR3, the DNA is TGTGCCAGCAGCCGGCTCGACAATCAGCCCCAGCATTTT. Its protein is CASSRLDNQPQHF.

The chain combines TRBV2 with TRBJ2-7; a weak D match, TRBD2 (5 bases). V was trimmed by 7 bases and J by 2 bases, leaving 9 bases between them. The CDR3 loop spans 12 amino acids. Germline CDR1 is SNHLY and CDR2 is FYNNEI. The CDR3 loop is CASNDGTYEQYF. CDR3 nucleotides: TGTGCCAGCAACGACGGGACCTACGAGCAGTACTTC.

The chain combines TRBV5-1 with TRBJ2-1, with a tentative D call TRBD2 (6 bases). The length of the CDR3 is 15 residues. Germline V gene sequence: CDR1 SGHRS, CDR2 YFSETQ. V shed 5 bases and J shed 3 bases, with 15 bases lying between them. DNA of the CDR3: TGCGCCAGCAGTTGGGGGAGGCTCAGCTACAATGAGCAGTTCTTC. Its translation is CASSWGRLSYNEQFF.

The J gene is TRBJ2-5, the V gene TRBV24-1; the D gene is possibly TRBD1 (5 bases). The germline CDR1 and CDR2 sequences are KGHDR and SFDVKD. The CDR3 spans 13 residues. V was trimmed by 5 bases and J by 0 bases, leaving 6 bases between them. CDR3: CATSATDQETQYF. CDR3 coding DNA: TGTGCCACCAGTGCGACAGACCAAGAGACCCAGTACTTC.

This clonotype was seen ten or more times. The chain joins TRBV7-2 to TRBJ2-3; 7 bases agree with TRBD1. The ends lost 2 bases at V and 3 bases at J; junction bases unmatched: 8. CDR3 length: 16 residues. Germline V lookup: CDR1 SGHTA, CDR2 FQGNSA. Here the CDR3 reads CASSLFRGSGTDTQYF. CDR3 DNA: TGTGCCAGCAGCTTATTCAGGGGGTCCGGGACAGATACGCAGTATTTT.